This T cell receptor beta chain stems from a study of CD4 and CD8 cells across lung adenocarcinoma regions. Via MiXCR, TCRdb re-called the PCR reads, giving one row per CDR3 protein. The sample yields about 16,000 distinct CDR3 sequences, approximately 50% seen once. Germline V CDR1 and CDR2: MNHNS, SASEGT. This CDR3 spans 14 amino acids. Donors had localized lung adenocarcinoma, a non-small cell lung cancer. To note about this clonotype: At one of its ends the junction is not consistent with the germline gene, which may arise from a read error.

J is TRBJ2-4 and V is TRBV6-1; TRBD1 aligns across 8 bases. Sequencing was carried out using CD8+ T cells from the center of a lung tumor. The source is a female donor with lung adenocarcinoma. The CD4 and CD8 labels of this study may be unreliable. The CDR3 reads CGSRGLAATDTQYF. The CDR3 DNA reads TGTGGCAGCAGGGGGCTAGCAGCCACAGATACGCAGTACTTC.